This T cell receptor beta chain was recorded in a study of T-cell reconstitution after alpha-beta-depleted transplantation in children. Study results and limitations: As was reported, about two months after transplant, alpha-beta T cells came from several hundred expanded graft clones.

Turning to this clonotype: No antigen is known for it.

Using unique molecular identifiers, the investigators prepared the TCRbeta library. TCRdb re-derived calls from the PCR reads in MiXCR, one entry per CDR3 protein. The sample contains some 450,000 distinct CDR3 sequences, 43% of which appear only once. Sample: PBMCs, taken before TCRalphabeta/CD19-depleted stem cell transplant. The sequence was collected from a girl under 10 years old with aplastic anemia, due to receive a stem cell transplant.

As DNA, the CDR3 is TGTGCCAGCAGCCAAGGGGTGAGCGGCACCTACGAGCAGTACTTC. Its protein product is CASSQGVSGTYEQYF. The chain recombines TRBV4-2 with TRBJ2-7; weak D call: TRBD2 (5 bases). V dropped 1 base and J dropped 2 bases, with 12 bases sitting between them. The CDR3 sequence is 15 residues long. Germline loops: CDR1 LGHNA, CDR2 YNFKEQ.